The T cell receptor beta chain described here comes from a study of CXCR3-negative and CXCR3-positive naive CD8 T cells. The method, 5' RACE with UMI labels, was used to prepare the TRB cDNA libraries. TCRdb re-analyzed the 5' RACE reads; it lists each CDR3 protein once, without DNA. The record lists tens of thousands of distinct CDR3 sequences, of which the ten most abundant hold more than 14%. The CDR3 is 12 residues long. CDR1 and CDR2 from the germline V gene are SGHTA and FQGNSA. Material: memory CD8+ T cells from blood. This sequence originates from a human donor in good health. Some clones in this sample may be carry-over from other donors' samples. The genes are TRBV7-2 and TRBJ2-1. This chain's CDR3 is CASSFMGFEQFF.